Listed here are 28 T cell receptor beta chains from one sample, sequenced in a study of Graves' ophthalmopathy and Graves' hyperthyroidism. Transcripts of RNA were the source for amplifying TCR beta CDR3 regions. Investigators did first-round RT-PCR with HTBI primers, then second-round multiplex PCR. MiXCR was run by TCRdb on the multiplex PCR reads, yielding one entry per CDR3 protein. The data show around 1,200,000 distinct CDR3 sequences, 35% to 45% seen once. Specimen: peripheral blood or thyroid tissue (not recorded which). These TCRs come from an adult man with Graves' hyperthyroidism.

This clonotype appeared many times. The chain recombines TRBV7-9 with TRBJ2-5, with a possible D match to TRBD1 (6 bases). Germline loops: CDR1 SEHNR, CDR2 FQNEAQ (reference sequence). This CDR3 is built from 13 residues. V lost 6 bases to trimming and J lost 6 bases, with 14 bases between them. CDR3 DNA sequence: TGTGCCAGCAGTGCCGGGACACGTAAGACCCAGTACTTC. Amino acid sequence: CASSAGTRKTQYF.

In its sample, this clonotype was seen a few times. As DNA, the CDR3 is TGTGCCGGTTCCGGGACAGGAGTTTATGAGACCCAGTACTTC. It codes for CAGSGTGVYETQYF. The V and J genes are TRBV2 and TRBJ2-5; TRBD1 matches at 8 bases. Germline loops: CDR1 SNHLY, CDR2 FYNNEI. The junction had 13 bases not matched to a gene; V was cut back by 11 bases and J by 5 bases. The CDR3 has 14 residues.

In its sample, this clonotype was seen a few times. The chain is built from TRBV29-1 and TRBJ1-3; D uncertain. Germline CDR1 SQVTM, CDR2 ANQGSEA. The CDR3 sequence is 13 residues long. Trimming removed 7 bases at V and 0 bases at J, with 10 bases between. CDR3 in DNA: TGCAGCGCTGGACCGACCTCTGGAAACACCATATATTTT. It translates to CSAGPTSGNTIYF.

This clonotype was seen at least ten times. V usage is TRBV25-1 and J usage is TRBJ1-6, with D possibly TRBD1 on 5 matching bases. V dropped 5 bases and J dropped 8 bases, with 10 bases sitting between them. Germline V gene data show CDR1 as MGHDK and CDR2 as SYGVNS. This CDR3 contains 13 residues. CDR3 loop: CASSTQADSPLHF. CDR3 sequence (DNA): TGTGCCAGCAGTACACAGGCTGATTCACCCCTCCACTTT.

The chain joins TRBV14 to TRBJ2-7; 11 positions agree with TRBD2. In germline, CDR1 is SGHDN, CDR2 FVKESK. CDR3 size: 17 residues. The V segment lost 4 bases and the J segment 2 bases; nucleotides outside the gene matches: 10. CDR3 sequence reads: CASSLGTSGAGAYEQYF. The CDR3 DNA reads TGTGCCAGCAGCCTCGGGACTAGCGGAGCGGGCGCCTACGAGCAGTACTTC.

This clonotype was seen more than once but under ten times. This chain uses TRBV9 with TRBJ2-5; the match to TRBD1 covers 8 bases. The ends lost 0 bases at V and 5 bases at J; junction bases unmatched: 6. The CDR3 sequence is 15 residues long. The germline V gene encodes CDR1 SGDLS and CDR2 YYNGEE. CDR3 residues: CASSVAPQGAETQYF. The CDR3 nucleotides read TGTGCCAGCAGCGTAGCTCCTCAGGGGGCGGAGACCCAGTACTTC.

The chain carries TRBV4-1 and TRBJ2-6; TRBD2 matches 10 bases. The CDR3 extends over 19 amino acids. CDR1 and CDR2 from the germline V gene are MGHRA and YSYEKL. V shed 3 bases and J 3 bases; nucleotides not matched to a gene: 11. The CDR3 loop reads CASSQVVAGGAFGANVLTF. CDR3 nucleotides: TGCGCCAGCAGCCAGGTAGTAGCGGGAGGTGCCTTTGGGGCCAACGTCCTGACTTTC.

This clonotype was detected many times. The rearrangement uses TRBV6-6 and TRBJ2-5; D possibly uses TRBD1 or TRBD2 (5 bases each). This CDR3 contains 13 residues. Between the trimmed V and J ends, which lost 8 bases and 5 bases, there was a span of 15 bases. Germline CDR1 reads MNHNY; CDR2 reads SVGAGI (reference sequence). CDR3 DNA sequence: TGTGCCAGCGCCCGAGGGGCTGGGGAGACCCAGTACTTC. Translation: CASARGAGETQYF.

This clonotype appeared a single time. A read error is possible here, since a much larger clone lies one base away. This sequence joins TRBV7-2 and TRBJ1-2; 8 nucleotides line up with TRBD1. Germline V lookup: CDR1 SGHTA, CDR2 FQGNSA. This CDR3 spans 15 amino acids. The CDR3 nucleotides read TGTGCCGGCAGCCGAGCAGAGGACAGGGCATATGGCTACACCTTC. Translation: CAGSRAEDRAYGYTF. Full variable domain (remainder filled in from reference TRBV7-2 and TRBJ1-2): GAGVSQSPSNKVTEKGKDVELRCDPISGHTALYWYRQSLGQGLEFLIYFQGNSAPDKSGLPSDRFSAERTGGSVSTLTIQRTQQEDSAVYLCAGSRAEDRAYGYTFGSGTRLTVV.

This clonotype has at least ten counts. The chain is built from TRBV2 and TRBJ2-5; 9 bases are a match to TRBD2. This CDR3 has 15 amino acids. V was clipped by 1 base and J by 4 bases; unmatched bases: 4. Germline assignment: CDR1 SNHLY and CDR2 FYNNEI. The CDR3 loop reads CASSEVAGVLETQYF. The CDR3 nucleotides read TGTGCCAGCAGTGAAGTAGCGGGAGTATTAGAGACCCAGTACTTC.

V is TRBV29-1 and J is TRBJ1-1; no clear D. V dropped 8 bases and J dropped 0 bases, with 7 bases sitting between them. The CDR3 extends over 11 amino acids. Per germline, CDR1 SQVTM and CDR2 ANQGSEA. For the CDR3, the DNA is TGCAGCAGAACCATGAACACTGAAGCTTTCTTT. Translated, it gives CSRTMNTEAFF.

Ten or more counts support this clonotype. The conserved final phenylalanine or tryptophan is absent from the CDR3, which likely points to a read error. It is unclear where the CDR3 begins or ends on the DNA, so no DNA is shown, and the CDR3 is as TCRdb lists it. CDR3 amino acids: CASSPPGLGETAI. The V and J genes are TRBV5-6 and TRBJ1-2; the listed D gene, TRBD1, was not tested against the DNA. Germline V gene sequence: CDR1 SGHDT, CDR2 YYEEEE. The CDR3 is 13 amino acids in total, end residues counted.

On this clonotype: This may stem from a read error, because a much larger clone lies one nucleotide away. The chain recombines TRBV7-9 with TRBJ1-2; the D is unclear. Looked up from germline, CDR1 is SEHNR and CDR2 is FQNEAQ (reference sequence). This CDR3 has 13 amino acids. Here the CDR3 reads CASSPDFNYGHTF. The CDR3 DNA follows: TGTGCCAGCAGCCCGGACTTTAACTATGGCCACACCTTC.

This clonotype appeared a single time. No DNA is shown, since the ends of the CDR3 on it are uncertain; the CDR3 is the one TCRdb lists. The J gene is TRBJ2-2, the V gene TRBV7-8; the D segment call TRBD1 is taken from the table without a DNA check. Germline-derived CDR1 and CDR2 are SGHVS and FQNEAQ. With termini counted, the CDR3 has 15 amino acids. The CDR3 is CASSGDGASYGSCFF.

V and J are TRBV6-5 and TRBJ1-2; TRBD1 agrees at 12 bases. V was clipped by 0 bases and J by 4 bases; unmatched bases: 6. The CDR3 is 17 residues long. Germline V gene data show CDR1 as MNHEY and CDR2 as SVGAGI. This CDR3 is CASSYSYPGQGAYGYTF. DNA of the CDR3: TGTGCCAGCAGTTACTCGTACCCGGGACAGGGGGCCTATGGCTACACCTTC.

The CDR3 bases are TGTGCCAGCAGGTACAACAGGGTAGAACTTGAAAAACTGTTTTTT. Protein sequence: CASRYNRVELEKLFF. The chain couples TRBV2 to TRBJ1-4; D is perhaps TRBD1 (6 bases). V lost 6 bases and J lost 7, with 18 bases in between. Germline values: CDR1 SNHLY, CDR2 FYNNEI. The CDR3 extends over 15 amino acids.

Note on this clonotype: Since a much larger clone is just one base distant, this may be a read error. This chain joins TRBV7-9 and TRBJ1-6, with D unresolved. CDR3 size: 16 residues. The V gene's germline CDR1 is SEHNR and CDR2 FQNEAQ (reference sequence). In DNA, the CDR3 is TGCGCCAGCAGCTTGGATGTGGGCGCCGGGGATTCACCCCTCCACTTT. Residues: CASSLDVGAGDSPLHF. The full variable domain, its missing parts supplied by reference TRBV7-9 and TRBJ1-6, is DTGVSQNPRHKITKRGQNVTFRCDPISEHNRLYWYRQTLGQGPEFLTYFQNEAQLEKSRLLSDRFSAERPKGSFSTLEIQRTEQGDSAMYLCASSLDVGAGDSPLHFGNGTRLTVT.

J is TRBJ1-5 and V is TRBV19, with unresolved D. This CDR3 has 15 amino acids. Germline CDR1 and CDR2: LNHDA and SQIVND (reference sequence). Trimming pared 1 base from V and 0 bases from J, leaving 7 bases between. CDR3 nucleotide sequence: TGTGCCAGTAGTATAGGCCAGGATAGCAATCAGCCCCAGCATTTT. Protein: CASSIGQDSNQPQHF.

V is TRBV29-1 and J is TRBJ2-7; D might be TRBD2 (5 bases). The ends were cut back, 8 bases at V and 1 base at J, with 15 bases in the middle. From germline, CDR1 is SQVTM and CDR2 ANQGSEA. The CDR3 sequence is 13 residues long. As DNA, the CDR3 is TGCAGCAGCCAAGGTCCGGGGTCCTACGAGCAGTACTTC. Its translation: CSSQGPGSYEQYF.

This clonotype was seen ten or more times. V gene TRBV29-1 combines with J gene TRBJ1-1; no clear D. The CDR3 loop spans 14 amino acids. Germline CDR1 reads SQVTM; CDR2 reads ANQGSEA. Trimming pared 3 bases from V and 0 bases from J, leaving 11 bases between. For the CDR3, the DNA is TGCAGCGTTGACCCAGGTAAAATGAACACTGAAGCTTTCTTT. It yields the protein CSVDPGKMNTEAFF.

The chain is built from TRBV15 and TRBJ1-2; possible D gene TRBD1, 6 bases. V lost 3 bases to trimming and J lost 4 bases, with 9 bases between them. CDR3 length: 13 amino acids. Looked up from germline, CDR1 is LNHNV and CDR2 is YYDKDF (reference sequence). Here the CDR3 DNA reads TGTGCCACCAGCAGCAAGGGGGGCTATGGCTACACCTTC. Protein product: CATSSKGGYGYTF.

V gene TRBV28 combines with J gene TRBJ2-7, with D possibly TRBD2 on 6 matching bases. The germline V gene encodes CDR1 MDHEN and CDR2 SYDVKM. The CDR3 covers 15 residues. V gave up 5 bases and J gave up 2 bases, with 16 bases separating them. The CDR3 sequence: CASSTPAGMTYEQYF. The CDR3 nucleotides are TGTGCCAGCAGTACCCCGGCGGGAATGACCTACGAGCAGTACTTC.

The V and J genes are TRBV9 and TRBJ1-1, with 11 positions matching TRBD1. CDR1 is SGDLS and CDR2 is YYNGEE in the germline V gene. V was pared by 4 bases and J by 4 bases, with 6 bases of the junction left unmatched. The CDR3 is 15 amino acids. CDR3 coding DNA: TGTGCCAGCAGCTTCCGGGACAGGGGGAGCACTGAAGCTTTCTTT. Amino acids: CASSFRDRGSTEAFF.

Many counts were recorded for this clonotype. The rearrangement joins TRBV15 to TRBJ1-5, with D perhaps matching TRBD1 (6 bases). Trimming stripped 5 bases from V and 5 bases from J, with 25 bases between. The germline V gene has CDR1 LNHNV and CDR2 YYDKDF (reference sequence). The CDR3 covers 18 residues. This CDR3 is CATSYAVGLLGADQPQHF. CDR3 nucleotides: TGTGCCACCAGCTATGCCGTCGGGCTCCTGGGGGCAGATCAGCCCCAGCATTTT. The whole variable domain, filled in from reference TRBV15 and TRBJ1-5, reads DAMVIQNPRYQVTQFGKPVTLSCSQTLNHNVMYWYQQKSSQAPKLLFHYYDKDFNNEADTPDNFQSRRPNTSFCFLDIRSPGLGDTAMYLCATSYAVGLLGADQPQHFGDGTRLSIL.

This sequence joins TRBV29-1 and TRBJ2-5; D is perhaps TRBD1 (6 bases). Germline V gene lookup returns CDR1 SQVTM and CDR2 ANQGSEA. Trimming removed 6 bases at V and 5 bases at J, with 16 bases between. The CDR3 contains 13 residues. CDR3 sequence: CSVKGGGGETQYF. The CDR3 DNA reads as TGCAGCGTCAAAGGGGGTGGTGGGGAGACCCAGTACTTC.

This clonotype was seen a few times. This rearrangement joins TRBV6-5 to TRBJ2-5; tentatively, D is TRBD2 (5 bases). V was trimmed by 6 bases and J by 5 bases, leaving 19 bases between them. Germline CDR1 reads MNHEY; CDR2 reads SVGAGI. This CDR3 region has 15 residues. CDR3: CASRTSWTASETQYF. DNA of the CDR3: TGTGCCAGCAGGACCTCCTGGACTGCATCGGAGACCCAGTACTTC.

V usage is TRBV10-3 and J usage is TRBJ2-6; 10 nucleotides agree with TRBD1. CDR3 length: 18 residues. V shed 4 bases, J shed 1 base, and the junction held 7 bases outside the gene matches. Germline lookup yields CDR1 ENHRY and CDR2 SYGVKD. For the CDR3, the DNA is TGTGCCATCAGTGGGGGGGGACAGGGGTCTTCTGGGGCCAACGTCCTGACTTTC. The encoded protein is CAISGGGQGSSGANVLTF.

V is TRBV6-5 and J is TRBJ1-1; 7 bases line up with TRBD1. With 10 bases clipped from V and 3 bases from J, the junction kept 11 bases outside the gene matches. The CDR3 covers 14 residues. Per germline, CDR1 MNHEY and CDR2 SVGAGI. CDR3 region: CATGRSGTDTEAFF. DNA of the CDR3: TGTGCCACTGGGCGCTCCGGGACAGACACTGAAGCTTTCTTT.